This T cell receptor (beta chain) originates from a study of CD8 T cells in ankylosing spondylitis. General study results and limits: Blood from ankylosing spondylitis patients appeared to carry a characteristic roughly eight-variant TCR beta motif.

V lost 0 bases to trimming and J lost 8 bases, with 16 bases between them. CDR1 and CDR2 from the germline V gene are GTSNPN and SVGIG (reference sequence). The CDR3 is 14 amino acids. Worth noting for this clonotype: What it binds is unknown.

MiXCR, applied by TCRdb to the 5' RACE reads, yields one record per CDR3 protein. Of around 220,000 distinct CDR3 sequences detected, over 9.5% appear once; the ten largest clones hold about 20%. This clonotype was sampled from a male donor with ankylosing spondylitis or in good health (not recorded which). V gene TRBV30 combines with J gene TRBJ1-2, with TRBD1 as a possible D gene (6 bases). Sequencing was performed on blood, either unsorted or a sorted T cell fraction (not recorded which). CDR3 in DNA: TGTGCCTGGAGTGTTAACAGGGCGGCAGGGGGCTACACCTTC. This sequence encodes CAWSVNRAAGGYTF.